Included here is one T cell receptor (beta chain) sequence, with context. Its antigen is not identified. The data stem from a study of blood T cells in healthy people across ages. Trimming shortened V by 1 base and J by 3 bases, and 8 bases separated the two germline ends. Per the germline V gene, CDR1 is SGDLS and CDR2 is YYNGEE. The CDR3 loop spans 14 amino acids. Primed by a sample-barcoded 5' primer and a J-beta primer mix, a second PCR proceeded for 7 to 11 cycles. Each cDNA molecule was tagged by a template-switch adaptor with 12 random nucleotides. TCRdb processed the 5' RACE reads anew with MiXCR; each CDR3 protein has one entry. This sample has about 780,000 distinct CDR3 sequences, with roughly 46% found just once. Regarding the study as a whole: PBMCs went unsorted, and a conclusive naive versus antigen-experienced comparison was therefore prevented.

The source is a man older than 75 in good health. This rearrangement joins TRBV9 to TRBJ2-1; D not certain. Sequencing used blood. The CDR3 is CASSVSANYNEQFF. CDR3 coding DNA: TGTGCCAGCAGCGTAAGTGCAAACTACAATGAGCAGTTCTTC.